This is a list of T cell receptor beta chains from one sample in a study of CD8 T cells in Susac syndrome. From the immunoSEQ multiplex PCR reads, TCRdb called clonotypes with MiXCR, one entry per CDR3 protein. The profile shows more than 95,000 distinct CDR3 sequences, approximately 93% of them singletons. Sequences were obtained from CD8+ T cells from PBMCs. These receptors all stem from a human donor with multiple sclerosis. Both conserved end residues are part of each CDR3. The D gene is left open where the match is weak. Expanded clones are given a class, and other clones once, few, many or no size at all.

>TRBV6-6|once|TRBJ2-7|TRBD1
TGTGCCAGCAGTTACTCCGGGACAGGGGTCCACGAGCAGTACTTC
CASSYSGTGVHEQYF
>TRBV5-1|once|TRBJ2-6|-
TGCGCCAGCAACCGGGACGCTGCTTCTGGGGCCAACGTCCTGACTTTC
CASNRDAASGANVLTF
>TRBV14|-|TRBJ2-1|TRBD1
TGTGCCAGCAGCCAACCTCGGGACAGGGGGAACAATGAGCAGTTCTTC
CASSQPRDRGNNEQFF
>TRBV12-3/TRBV12-4|-|TRBJ2-7|TRBD2
TGTGCCAGCAGTCCCGCTAGCGGGATCTACGAGCAGTACTTC
CASSPASGIYEQYF
>TRBV4-1|-|TRBJ2-7|TRBD2
TGCGCCAGCAGCCAAGTTTGGGGGGCGGGAGGCGAGCAGTACTTC
CASSQVWGAGGEQYF
>TRBV15|-|TRBJ1-4|-
TGTGCCACCAGCAGAGATCGGGCAGCACCTAATGAAAAACTGTTTTTT
CATSRDRAAPNEKLFF
>TRBV29-1|-|TRBJ2-1|TRBD1
TGCAGCGTTTCACCCGGGACAGCTTACTCCTACAATGAGCAGTTCTTC
CSVSPGTAYSYNEQFF
>TRBV2|-|TRBJ2-7|-
TGTGCCAGCAGTGTAACCGGAACCGGGCCCTCCTACGAGCAGTACTTC
CASSVTGTGPSYEQYF
>TRBV5-8|once|TRBJ1-1|-
TGTGCCAGCAGCTTGGTTACGGGGCAGGTTGAGAACACTGAAGCTTTCTTT
CASSLVTGQVENTEAFF
>TRBV11-3|-|TRBJ2-1|TRBD1
TGTGCCAGCAGCCCCGTCTCTTACAGGGGGGACAATGAGCAGTTCTTC
CASSPVSYRGDNEQFF
>TRBV6-5|-|TRBJ1-2|TRBD1
TGTGCCAGCAGCTACGGACAGGGTCATGGCTACACCTTC
CASSYGQGHGYTF
>TRBV30|-|TRBJ1-5|TRBD1
TGTGCCTGGAGCCTCCAGGGGGTTCAGCCCCAGCATTTT
CAWSLQGVQPQHF
>TRBV29-1|-|TRBJ2-5|TRBD2
TGCAGCGTTGGGGGACTAGCACAAGAGACCCAGTACTTC
CSVGGLAQETQYF
>TRBV5-4|-|TRBJ1-1|-
TGTGCCAGCAGCTTGGGTTCCAGGAAAGACACTGAAGCTTTCTTT
CASSLGSRKDTEAFF
>TRBV19|-|TRBJ1-2|-
TGTGCCAGTAGTATTACGGCTTTCTATGGCTACACCTTC
CASSITAFYGYTF
>TRBV5-1|-|TRBJ2-1|-
TGCGCCAGCAGCCCTCATCTAAGCTCCTACAATGAGCAGTTCTTC
CASSPHLSSYNEQFF
>TRBV4-1|-|TRBJ1-1|-
TGCGCCAGCAGCCAGATCAGGGAGAACACTGAAGCTTTCTTT
CASSQIRENTEAFF
>TRBV7-9|-|TRBJ2-1|TRBD2
TGTGCCAGCAACCCACTGAGCGGGAGAGGGGAGCAGTTCTTC
CASNPLSGRGEQFF
>TRBV7-6|-|TRBJ1-4|-
TGTGCCAGCAGCCCTGGCATACGGACCAGTAGGGTTGAAAAACTGTTTTTT
CASSPGIRTSRVEKLFF
>TRBV19|-|TRBJ2-2|-
TGTGCCAGTAGTATAGTAGGCGGGGAGCTGTTTTTT
CASSIVGGELFF
>TRBV5-1|once|TRBJ2-1|-
TGCGCCAGCAGCTCCCACTATAGCCCCTACAATGAGCAGTTCTTC
CASSSHYSPYNEQFF
>TRBV11-2|-|TRBJ2-5|-
TGTGCCAGCAGGGCCCTCGGGGGAGAGACCCAGTACTTC
CASRALGGETQYF
>TRBV15|-|TRBJ2-1|-
TGTGCCACCAGCCCCGGTGGCGCGAGGAATGAGCAGTTCTTC
CATSPGGARNEQFF
>TRBV5-1|-|TRBJ1-1|-
TGCGCCAGCAGCTTTCTTTTGAACACTGAAGCTTTCTTT
CASSFLLNTEAFF
>TRBV6-5|-|TRBJ2-2|TRBD1
TGTGCCAGCAATCTCCAGGGGGCGCATACCGGGGAGCTGTTTTTT
CASNLQGAHTGELFF
>TRBV7-8|-|TRBJ1-5|-
TGTGCCAGCAGCTTAGATCAGGGCTCGGTTCAGCCCCAGCATTTT
CASSLDQGSVQPQHF
>TRBV9|-|TRBJ1-5|-
TGTGCCAGCAGCTCGGGCCTTAGCAATCAGCCCCAGCATTTT
CASSSGLSNQPQHF
>TRBV29-1|-|TRBJ1-1|-
TGCAGCGTCCCAGAGAACACTGAAGCTTTCTTT
CSVPENTEAFF
>TRBV4-1|-|TRBJ2-3|-
TGCGCCAGCAGCCAAGAAGGGTGGACTCTCCCAGATACGCAGTATTTT
CASSQEGWTLPDTQYF
>TRBV9|-|TRBJ2-3|TRBD2
TGTGCCAGCAGCCATCCGTCCGGGACTAGCGGGGGGGCCCCAGATACGCAGTATTTT
CASSHPSGTSGGAPDTQYF
>TRBV7-9|-|TRBJ2-5|TRBD2
TGTGCCAGCATCCAAGGGGAGCGGGAGGGGCCGTCTGAGACCCAGTACTTC
CASIQGEREGPSETQYF
>TRBV9|once|TRBJ2-1|-
TGTGCCAGCAGCGTAGCCTGGACGGAGGGGAATGAGCAGTTCTTC
CASSVAWTEGNEQFF
>TRBV24-1|-|TRBJ1-1|-
TGTGCCACCGCTACGGAAAGTGAAGCTTTCTTT
CATATESEAFF
>TRBV3-1|-|TRBJ2-3|TRBD2
TGTGCCAGCAGCCAAGTGAGCGGGGCCACAGATACGCAGTATTTT
CASSQVSGATDTQYF
>TRBV30|-|TRBJ1-4|TRBD1
TGTGCCTGTTATGGGACAGCTAATGAAAAACTGTTTTTT
CACYGTANEKLFF
>TRBV2|-|TRBJ2-7|-
TGTGCCAGCAGTGAATTTGTGGGAGGCGGCTTCGAGCAGTACTTC
CASSEFVGGGFEQYF
>TRBV3-1|-|TRBJ1-1|-
TGTGCCAGCAGCCAAGGTAGGGGATTGAACACTGAAGCTTTCTTT
CASSQGRGLNTEAFF
>TRBV7-9|-|TRBJ2-5|TRBD1
TGTGCCAGCAGCCCCGGACAGGGGGTAAAGACCCAGTACTTC
CASSPGQGVKTQYF
>TRBV5-1|-|TRBJ2-1|TRBD2
TGCGCCAGCAGCCCTTGGGGGACTAGCGGAAATGAGCAGTTCTTC
CASSPWGTSGNEQFF
>TRBV7-9|-|TRBJ1-2|-
TGTGCCAGCAGCTTAGCGATGGTGGTCGCTGGGCAGCTATATGGCTACACCTTC
CASSLAMVVAGQLYGYTF
>TRBV28|once|TRBJ2-3|-
TGTGCCAGCAGTTTATGGGGCGGAGGAGATACGCAGTATTTT
CASSLWGGGDTQYF
>TRBV29-1|-|TRBJ2-1|-
TGCAGCGTTGAGAAGGACACTTACAATGAGCAGTTCTTC
CSVEKDTYNEQFF
>TRBV7-3|-|TRBJ1-1|-
TGTGCCAGCAGCCTAAACCAGGGACTGAACACTGAAGCTTTCTTT
CASSLNQGLNTEAFF
>TRBV7-9|-|TRBJ2-1|-
TGTGCCAGCAGCGTGGGGTCTAGCAGCGATGAGCAGTTCTTC
CASSVGSSSDEQFF
>TRBV7-7|-|TRBJ2-5|-
TGTGCTAGCAGCCCCCTTGGGGCTAGCAACCCAATCCTTCAAGAGACCCAGTACTTC
CASSPLGASNPILQETQYF
>TRBV6-1|-|TRBJ2-1|TRBD2
TGTGCCAGCAGTCCGATGACCGCGGGAGTCTCCTACAATGAGCAGTTCTTC
CASSPMTAGVSYNEQFF
>TRBV12-3/TRBV12-4|-|TRBJ2-5|TRBD1
TGTGCCAGCAGGGGGACAGGGGCTCAAGAGACCCAGTACTTC
CASRGTGAQETQYF
>TRBV4-1|-|TRBJ2-1|-
TGCGCCAGCAGCCAAGCTAATTACAATGAGCAGTTCTTC
CASSQANYNEQFF
>TRBV5-1|-|TRBJ2-1|TRBD2
TGCGCCAGCAGCTTGGGGCTAGCGGGGAACAATGAGCAGTTCTTC
CASSLGLAGNNEQFF
>TRBV20-1|-|TRBJ2-7|TRBD1
TGCAGTGCTAGCCGGGACAGTAGCTTC
CSASRDSSF
>TRBV12-3/TRBV12-4|-|TRBJ2-4|-
TGTGCCAGCAGTGCCGGACCTGGTCCAAACATTCAGTACTTC
CASSAGPGPNIQYF
>TRBV19|-|TRBJ2-5|TRBD2
TGTGCCAGTAGTACCCTGGGACTAGCGGGAGTAAAAGAGACCCAGTACTTC
CASSTLGLAGVKETQYF
>TRBV12-3/TRBV12-4|-|TRBJ2-1|-
TGTGCCAGCAGTAACGGGGGTCGGCAGTTCTTC
CASSNGGRQFF
>TRBV9|-|TRBJ1-2|-
TGTGCCAGCAGCCCACTCCTAAGGCGTGACTATGGCTACACCTTC
CASSPLLRRDYGYTF
>TRBV7-9|-|TRBJ2-3|-
TGTGCCAGTGCAGTTGGCACAGATACGCAGTATTTT
CASAVGTDTQYF
>TRBV28|-|TRBJ1-1|-
TGTGCCAGCAGTCCCAGTATGAACACTGAAGCTTTCTTT
CASSPSMNTEAFF
>TRBV29-1|-|TRBJ1-5|-
TGCAGCGCCGCCGGGCCGGGGCAAGGAGGCAATCAGCCCCAGCATTTT
CSAAGPGQGGNQPQHF